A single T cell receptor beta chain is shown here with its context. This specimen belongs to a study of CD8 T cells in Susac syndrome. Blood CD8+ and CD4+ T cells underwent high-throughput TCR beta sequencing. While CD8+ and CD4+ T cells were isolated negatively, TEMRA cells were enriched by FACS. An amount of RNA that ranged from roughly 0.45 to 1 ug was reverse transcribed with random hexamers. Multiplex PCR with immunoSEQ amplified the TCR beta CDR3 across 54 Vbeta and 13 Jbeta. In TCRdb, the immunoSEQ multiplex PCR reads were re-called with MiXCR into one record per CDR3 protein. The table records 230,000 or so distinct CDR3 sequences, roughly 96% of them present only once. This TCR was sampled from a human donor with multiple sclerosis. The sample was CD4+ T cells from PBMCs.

As DNA, the CDR3 is TGTGCCAGCAGTGGTATAGCGGGGACATACGAGCAGTACTTC. Its protein is CASSGIAGTYEQYF. The chain has TRBV2 and TRBJ2-7; 8 bases align to TRBD2. V trimming: 4 bases; J trimming: 4 bases; junction bases outside the gene matches: 6. The CDR3 spans 14 residues. Germline assignment: CDR1 SNHLY and CDR2 FYNNEI.